This record covers a single T cell receptor beta chain. The antigen is not known. The data were taken from a study of T cell responses to AZD1222 COVID-19 vaccine. Notes on the study in general: Spike-specific TCRs gained breadth and depth after people received two AZD1222 doses. Nearly half of spike-specific TCRs reportedly go after variant regions that carry no mutations. Among vaccine-associated CD4 TCRs, coverage spanned spike, with dominance at 160-218 and 743-854. Donors, mostly white British, included more females; clonal diversity was possibly underestimated.

The table came from immunoSEQ multiplex PCR; TCRdb's copy has only in-frame clones and leaves some out. Among about 39,000 clones, 88% were seen once, and the ten largest hold more than 20%. CDR1 MNHEY and CDR2 SVGAGI come from the germline V gene. This CDR3 is 13 amino acids long. Trimming removed 6 bases from V and 4 bases from J, with 12 bases in between. The material sequenced was peripheral blood, taken 28 days after the second dose of the MenACWY control vaccine. This TCR was sampled from an adult who received the MenACWY meningococcal vaccine as a control. This chain uses TRBV6-5 with TRBJ1-1; no clear D gene. The CDR3 nucleotides read TGTGCCAGCAGCCGGGCGCAAGGCACTGAAGCTTTCTTT. It codes for CASSRAQGTEAFF.